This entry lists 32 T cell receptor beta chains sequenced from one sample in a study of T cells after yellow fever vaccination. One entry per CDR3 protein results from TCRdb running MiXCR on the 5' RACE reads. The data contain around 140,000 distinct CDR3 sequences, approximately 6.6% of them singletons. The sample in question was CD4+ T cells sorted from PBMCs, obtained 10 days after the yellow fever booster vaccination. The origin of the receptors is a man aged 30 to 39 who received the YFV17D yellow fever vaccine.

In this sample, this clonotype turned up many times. CDR3 region: CASSKNVGETQYF. The DNA of the CDR3 is TGTGCCAGCAGTAAGAATGTCGGGGAGACCCAGTACTTC. J is TRBJ2-5 and V is TRBV12-3 or TRBV12-4; D remains ambiguous. Trimming cost V 5 bases and J 5 bases, with 12 bases left between them. This CDR3 region has 13 residues.

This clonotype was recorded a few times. The CDR3, as DNA: TGTGCCAGCAGCCCAAGGCGGGGAATAGCACCCTTAAACCCCCTCCACTTT. Translated, it gives CASSPRRGIAPLNPLHF. V and J are TRBV12-3 or TRBV12-4 and TRBJ1-6, with D unresolved. This CDR3 is 17 amino acids long. V lost 6 bases and J lost 13, with 28 bases in between.

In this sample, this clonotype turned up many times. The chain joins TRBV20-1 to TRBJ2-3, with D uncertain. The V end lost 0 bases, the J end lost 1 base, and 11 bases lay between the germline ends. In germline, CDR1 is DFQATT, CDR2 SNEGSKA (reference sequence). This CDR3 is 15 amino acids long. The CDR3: CSARDPGSGTDTQYF. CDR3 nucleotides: TGCAGTGCTAGAGATCCGGGCAGCGGCACAGATACGCAGTATTTT.

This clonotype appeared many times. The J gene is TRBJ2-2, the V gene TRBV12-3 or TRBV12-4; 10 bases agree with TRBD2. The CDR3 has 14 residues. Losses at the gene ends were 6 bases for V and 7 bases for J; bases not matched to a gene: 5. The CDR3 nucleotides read TGTGCCAGCAGAAGACTAGCGGGTCACGGGGAGCTGTTTTTT. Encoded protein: CASRRLAGHGELFF.

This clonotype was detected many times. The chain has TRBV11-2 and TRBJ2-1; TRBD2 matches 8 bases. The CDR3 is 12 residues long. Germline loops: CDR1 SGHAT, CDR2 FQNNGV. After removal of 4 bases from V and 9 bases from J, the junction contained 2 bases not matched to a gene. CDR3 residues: CASSSGGIEQFF. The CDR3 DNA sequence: TGTGCCAGCAGCTCGGGGGGGATTGAGCAGTTCTTC.

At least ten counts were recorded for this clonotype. As DNA, the CDR3 is TGTGCTGCGTCCGGACTAGCGGGAGGCCGGGGTACGCAGTATTTT. It yields the protein CAASGLAGGRGTQYF. The V and J genes are TRBV6-2 or TRBV6-3 and TRBJ2-3; TRBD2 matches 14 bases. In germline, CDR1 is MNHEY, CDR2 SVGEGT. The CDR3 contains 15 residues.

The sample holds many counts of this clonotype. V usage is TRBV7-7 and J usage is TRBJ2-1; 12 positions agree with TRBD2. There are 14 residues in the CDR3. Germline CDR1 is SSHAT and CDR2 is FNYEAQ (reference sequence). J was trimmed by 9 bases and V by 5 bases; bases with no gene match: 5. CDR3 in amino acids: CASSPTSGRGEQFF. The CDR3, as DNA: TGTGCCAGCAGCCCGACTAGCGGGAGAGGTGAGCAGTTCTTC.

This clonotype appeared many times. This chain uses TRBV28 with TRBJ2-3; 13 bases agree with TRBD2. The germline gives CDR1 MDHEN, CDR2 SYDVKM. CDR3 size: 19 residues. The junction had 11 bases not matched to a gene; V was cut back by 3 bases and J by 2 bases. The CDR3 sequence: CASSFWRILAGGATDTQYF. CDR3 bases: TGTGCCAGCAGTTTTTGGAGGATACTAGCGGGAGGGGCCACAGATACGCAGTATTTT. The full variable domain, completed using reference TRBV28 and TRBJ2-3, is DVKVTQSSRYLVKRTGEKVFLECVQDMDHENMFWYRQDPGLGLRLIYFSYDVKMKEKGDIPEGYSVSREKKERFSLILESASTNQTSMYLCASSFWRILAGGATDTQYFGPGTRLTVL.

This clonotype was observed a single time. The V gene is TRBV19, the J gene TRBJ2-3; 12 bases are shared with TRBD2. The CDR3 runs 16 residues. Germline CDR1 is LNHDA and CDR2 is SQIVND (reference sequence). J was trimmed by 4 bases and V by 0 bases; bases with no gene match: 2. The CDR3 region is CASSIETSGSPDTQYF. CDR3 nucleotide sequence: TGTGCCAGTAGTATAGAGACTAGCGGGAGCCCAGATACGCAGTATTTT.

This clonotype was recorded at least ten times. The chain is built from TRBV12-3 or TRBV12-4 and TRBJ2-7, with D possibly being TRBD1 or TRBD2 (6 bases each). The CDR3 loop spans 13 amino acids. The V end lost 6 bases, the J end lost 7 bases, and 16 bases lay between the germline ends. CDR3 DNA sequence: TGTGCCAGCAGAGGGGGAGGAATGAGGGAGCAGTACTTC. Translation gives CASRGGGMREQYF.

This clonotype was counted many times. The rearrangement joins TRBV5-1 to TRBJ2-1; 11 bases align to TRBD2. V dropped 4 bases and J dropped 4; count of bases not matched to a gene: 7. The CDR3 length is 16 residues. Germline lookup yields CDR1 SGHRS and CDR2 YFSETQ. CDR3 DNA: TGCGCCAGCAGCCGAACCGGGACTAGCGGTTACAATGAGCAGTTCTTC. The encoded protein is CASSRTGTSGYNEQFF.

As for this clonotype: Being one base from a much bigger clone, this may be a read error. The CDR3 nucleotides are TGTGCCGCACGACGGACGAACACCGGGGAGCTGTTTTTT. This gives the protein CAARRTNTGELFF. The rearrangement uses TRBV10-3 and TRBJ2-2; D is ambiguous. CDR3 size: 13 residues. In germline, CDR1 is ENHRY, CDR2 SYGVKD. The germline V and J ends were trimmed by 11 bases and 0 bases, with 10 bases remaining between them.

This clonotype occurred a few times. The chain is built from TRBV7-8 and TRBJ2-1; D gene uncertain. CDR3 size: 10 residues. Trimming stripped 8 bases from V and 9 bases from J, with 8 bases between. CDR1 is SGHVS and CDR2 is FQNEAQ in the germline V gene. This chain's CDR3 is CASGKREQFF. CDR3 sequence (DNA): TGTGCCAGCGGTAAGCGTGAGCAGTTCTTC.

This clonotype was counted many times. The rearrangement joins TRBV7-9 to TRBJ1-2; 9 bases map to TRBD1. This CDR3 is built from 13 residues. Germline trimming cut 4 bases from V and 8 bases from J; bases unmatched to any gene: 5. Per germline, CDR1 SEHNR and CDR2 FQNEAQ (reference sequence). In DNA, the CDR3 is TGTGCCAGCAGCTCCGGGACAGGGTCGGGCTACACCTTC. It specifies CASSSGTGSGYTF.

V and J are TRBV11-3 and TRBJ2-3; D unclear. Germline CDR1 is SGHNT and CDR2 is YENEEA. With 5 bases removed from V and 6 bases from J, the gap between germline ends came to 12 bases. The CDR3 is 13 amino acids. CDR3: CASSLSPGDTQYF. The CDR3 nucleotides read TGTGCCAGCAGCCTAAGCCCCGGGGATACGCAGTATTTT.

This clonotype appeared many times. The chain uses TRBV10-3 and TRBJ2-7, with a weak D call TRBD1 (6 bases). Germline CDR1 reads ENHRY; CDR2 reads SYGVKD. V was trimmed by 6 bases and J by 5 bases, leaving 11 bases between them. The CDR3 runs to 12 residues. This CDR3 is CAISAGANEQYF. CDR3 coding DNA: TGTGCCATCAGCGCAGGGGCCAACGAGCAGTACTTC.

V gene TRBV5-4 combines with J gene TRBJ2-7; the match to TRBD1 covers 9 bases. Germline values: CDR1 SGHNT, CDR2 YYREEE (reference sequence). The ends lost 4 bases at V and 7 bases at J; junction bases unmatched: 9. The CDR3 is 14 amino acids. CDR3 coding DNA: TGTGCCAGCAGCCGACAGGGGGTAGTTGAAGAGCAGTACTTC. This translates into CASSRQGVVEEQYF.

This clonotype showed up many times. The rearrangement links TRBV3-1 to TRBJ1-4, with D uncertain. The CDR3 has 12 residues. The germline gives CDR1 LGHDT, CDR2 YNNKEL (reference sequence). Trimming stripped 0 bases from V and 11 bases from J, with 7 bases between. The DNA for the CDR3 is TGTGCCAGCAGCCAAGAGTTGTCTAAACTGTTTTTT. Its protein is CASSQELSKLFF. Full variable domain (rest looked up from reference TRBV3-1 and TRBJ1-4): DTAVSQTPKYLVTQMGNDKSIKCEQNLGHDTMYWYKQDSKKFLKIMFSYNNKELIINETVPNRFSPKSPDKAHLNLHINSLELGDSAVYFCASSQELSKLFFGSGTQLSVL.

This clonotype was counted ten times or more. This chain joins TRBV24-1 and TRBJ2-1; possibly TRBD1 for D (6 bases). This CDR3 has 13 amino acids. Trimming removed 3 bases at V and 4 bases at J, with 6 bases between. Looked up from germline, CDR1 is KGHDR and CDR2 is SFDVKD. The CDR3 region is CATSDTGYNEQFF. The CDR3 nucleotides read TGTGCCACCAGTGATACAGGGTACAATGAGCAGTTCTTC.

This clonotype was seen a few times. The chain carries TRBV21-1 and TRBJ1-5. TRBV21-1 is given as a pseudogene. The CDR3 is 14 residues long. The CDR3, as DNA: TGTGCCAGCAGCAAACGACACAGCAATCAGCCCCAGCATTTT. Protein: CASSKRHSNQPQHF.

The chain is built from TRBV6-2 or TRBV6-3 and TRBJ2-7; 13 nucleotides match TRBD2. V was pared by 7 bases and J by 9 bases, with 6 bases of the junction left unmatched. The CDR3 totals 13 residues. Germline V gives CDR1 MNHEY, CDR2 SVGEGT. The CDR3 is CASTGTSGKVQYF. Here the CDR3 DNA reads TGTGCCAGCACCGGGACTAGCGGGAAAGTGCAGTACTTC.

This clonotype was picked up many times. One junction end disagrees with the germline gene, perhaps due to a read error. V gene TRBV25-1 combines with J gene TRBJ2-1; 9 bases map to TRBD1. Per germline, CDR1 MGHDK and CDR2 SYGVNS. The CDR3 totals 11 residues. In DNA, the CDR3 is TGTGCCAGCAGTCGGACAGGGGTGAAGGTCTTC. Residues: CASSRTGVKVF.

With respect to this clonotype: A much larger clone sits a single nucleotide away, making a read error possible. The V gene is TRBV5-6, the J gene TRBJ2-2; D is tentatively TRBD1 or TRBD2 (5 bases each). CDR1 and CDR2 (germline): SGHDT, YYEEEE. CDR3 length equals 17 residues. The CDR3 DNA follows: TGTGCCAGCAGCTTGGGGCCCCCCGGGGCGAACACCGGGGAGCTGATTTTT. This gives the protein CASSLGPPGANTGELIF.

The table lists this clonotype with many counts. CDR3 protein: CASSLLTLNEQFF. The CDR3 DNA sequence: TGTGCCAGCAGTTTACTGACTCTAAATGAGCAGTTCTTC. This chain uses TRBV12-3 or TRBV12-4 with TRBJ2-1; D remains ambiguous. The CDR3 totals 13 residues. Deletions cut 2 bases from V and 7 bases from J, with 9 bases between.

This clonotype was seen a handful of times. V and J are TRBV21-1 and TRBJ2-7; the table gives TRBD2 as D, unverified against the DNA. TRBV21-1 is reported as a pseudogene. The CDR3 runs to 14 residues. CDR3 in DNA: TGTGCCAGCCCCTCGGCCTCAGACAAATACGAGCAGTACTTC. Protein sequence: CASPSASDKYEQYF.

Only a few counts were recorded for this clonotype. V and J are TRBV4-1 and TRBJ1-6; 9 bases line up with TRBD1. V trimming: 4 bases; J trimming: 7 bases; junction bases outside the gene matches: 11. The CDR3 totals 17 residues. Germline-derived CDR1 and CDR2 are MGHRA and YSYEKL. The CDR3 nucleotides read TGCGCCAGCAGCCCAGTCCCGGGACAGGGCGCGAATTCACCCCTCCACTTT. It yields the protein CASSPVPGQGANSPLHF.

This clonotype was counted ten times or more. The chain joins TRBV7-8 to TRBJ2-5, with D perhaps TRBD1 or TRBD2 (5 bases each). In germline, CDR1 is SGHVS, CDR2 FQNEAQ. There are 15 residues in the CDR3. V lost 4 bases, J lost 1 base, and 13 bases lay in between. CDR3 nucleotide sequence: TGTGCCAGCAGCTATACCGGGGCAGGCCAAGAGACCCAGTACTTC. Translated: CASSYTGAGQETQYF.

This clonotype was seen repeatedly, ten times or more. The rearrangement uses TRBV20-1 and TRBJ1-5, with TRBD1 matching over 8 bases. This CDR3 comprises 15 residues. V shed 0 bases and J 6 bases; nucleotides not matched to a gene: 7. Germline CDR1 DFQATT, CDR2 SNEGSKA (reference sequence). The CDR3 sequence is CSARETGGRGQPQHF. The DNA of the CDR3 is TGCAGTGCTAGAGAAACAGGGGGTCGGGGTCAGCCCCAGCATTTT.

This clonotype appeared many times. As DNA, the CDR3 is TGTGCCAGCTCACCGATGGGTTTTCGGTACACTGAAGCTTTCTTT. This encodes CASSPMGFRYTEAFF. V is TRBV18 and J is TRBJ1-1; D call uncertain. Per germline, CDR1 KGHSH and CDR2 LQKENI. This CDR3 has 15 residues. The V gene lost 3 bases and the J gene lost 3 bases, with 14 bases spanning the gap.

The CDR3 region has the DNA TGCAGTGCTAGTTTAACTGCAGGGTGGAGCAATCAGCCCCAGCATTTT. Translation gives CSASLTAGWSNQPQHF. The rearrangement uses TRBV20-1 and TRBJ1-5; the D gene is possibly TRBD1 (5 bases). From germline, CDR1 is DFQATT and CDR2 SNEGSKA (reference sequence). There are 16 residues in the CDR3. V lost 3 bases to trimming and J lost 1 base, with 16 bases between them.

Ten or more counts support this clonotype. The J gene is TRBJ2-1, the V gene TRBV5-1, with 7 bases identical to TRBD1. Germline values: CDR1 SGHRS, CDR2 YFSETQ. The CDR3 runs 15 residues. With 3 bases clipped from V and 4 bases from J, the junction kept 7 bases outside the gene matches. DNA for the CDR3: TGCGCCAGCAGCTCCGGGGACAGCCAATACAATGAGCAGTTCTTC. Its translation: CASSSGDSQYNEQFF. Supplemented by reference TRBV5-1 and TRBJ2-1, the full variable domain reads KAGVTQTPRYLIKTRGQQVTLSCSPISGHRSVSWYQQTPGQGLQFLFEYFSETQRNKGNFPGRFSGRQFSNSRSEMNVSTLELGDSALYLCASSSGDSQYNEQFFGPGTRLTVL.

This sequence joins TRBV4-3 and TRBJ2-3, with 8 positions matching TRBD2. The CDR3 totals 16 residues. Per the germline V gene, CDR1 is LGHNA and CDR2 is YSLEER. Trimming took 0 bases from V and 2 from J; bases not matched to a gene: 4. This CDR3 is CASSQDGGGNTDTQYF. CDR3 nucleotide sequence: TGCGCCAGCAGCCAAGACGGCGGGGGGAACACAGATACGCAGTATTTT.